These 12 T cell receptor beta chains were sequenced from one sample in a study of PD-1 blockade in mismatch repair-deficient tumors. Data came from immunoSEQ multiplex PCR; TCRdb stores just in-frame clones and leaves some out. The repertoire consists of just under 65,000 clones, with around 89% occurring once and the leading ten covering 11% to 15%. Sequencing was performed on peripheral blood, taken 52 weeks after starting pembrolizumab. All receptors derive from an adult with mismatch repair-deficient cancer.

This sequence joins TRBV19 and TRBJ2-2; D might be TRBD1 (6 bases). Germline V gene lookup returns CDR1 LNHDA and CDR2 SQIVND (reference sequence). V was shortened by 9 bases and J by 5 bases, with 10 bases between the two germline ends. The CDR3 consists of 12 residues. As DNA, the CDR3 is TGTGCCAGCGACACAGGGACCGGGGAGCTGTTTTTT. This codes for CASDTGTGELFF.

The CDR3 loop is CASSQGLAGVLEQYF. The DNA of the CDR3 is TGCGCCAGCAGCCAAGGACTAGCGGGAGTCCTCGAGCAGTACTTC. V usage is TRBV4-1 and J usage is TRBJ2-7; 12 nucleotides match TRBD2. After removal of 1 base from V and 6 bases from J, the junction contained 4 bases not matched to a gene. From germline, CDR1 is MGHRA and CDR2 YSYEKL. This CDR3 has 15 amino acids.

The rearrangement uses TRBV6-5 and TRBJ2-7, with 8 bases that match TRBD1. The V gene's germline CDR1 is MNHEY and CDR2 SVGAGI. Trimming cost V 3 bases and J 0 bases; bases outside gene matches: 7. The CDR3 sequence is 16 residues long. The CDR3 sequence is CASSYRTGSSSYEQYF. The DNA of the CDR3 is TGTGCCAGCAGTTATAGGACAGGGAGTAGCTCCTACGAGCAGTACTTC.

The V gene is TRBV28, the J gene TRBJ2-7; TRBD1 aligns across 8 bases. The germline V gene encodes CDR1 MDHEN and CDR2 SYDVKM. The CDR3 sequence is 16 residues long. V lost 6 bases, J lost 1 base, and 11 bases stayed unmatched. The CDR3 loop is CASSLTGTGFSYEQYF. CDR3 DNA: TGTGCCAGCAGCCTTACCGGGACAGGTTTTTCCTACGAGCAGTACTTC.

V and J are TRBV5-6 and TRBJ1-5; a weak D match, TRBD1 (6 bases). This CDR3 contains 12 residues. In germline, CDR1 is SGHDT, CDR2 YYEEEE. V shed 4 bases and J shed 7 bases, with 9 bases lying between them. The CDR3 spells CASSQGSQPQHF. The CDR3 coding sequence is TGTGCCAGCAGCCAGGGGTCCCAGCCCCAGCATTTT. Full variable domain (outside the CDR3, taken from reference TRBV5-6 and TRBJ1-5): DAGVTQSPTHLIKTRGQQVTLRCSPKSGHDTVSWYQQALGQGPQFIFQYYEEEERQRGNFPDRFSGHQFPNYSSELNVNALLLGDSALYLCASSQGSQPQHFGDGTRLSIL.

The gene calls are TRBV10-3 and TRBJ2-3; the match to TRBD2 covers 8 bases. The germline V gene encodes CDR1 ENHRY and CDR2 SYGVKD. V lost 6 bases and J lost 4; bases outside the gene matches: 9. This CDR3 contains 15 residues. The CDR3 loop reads CAIRTGTSGSDTQYF. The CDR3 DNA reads TGTGCCATCAGGACCGGGACTAGTGGTTCAGATACGCAGTATTTT.

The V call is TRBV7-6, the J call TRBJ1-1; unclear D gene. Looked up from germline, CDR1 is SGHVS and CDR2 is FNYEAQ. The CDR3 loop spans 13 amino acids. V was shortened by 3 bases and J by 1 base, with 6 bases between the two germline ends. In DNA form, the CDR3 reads TGTGCCAGCAGCTTTCTAGAGAACACTGAAGCTTTCTTT. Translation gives CASSFLENTEAFF.

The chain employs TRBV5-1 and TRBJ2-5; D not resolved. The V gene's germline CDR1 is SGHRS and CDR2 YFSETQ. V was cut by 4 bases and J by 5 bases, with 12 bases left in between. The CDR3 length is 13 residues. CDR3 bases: TGCGCCAGCAGCCAAGGCGTTTCTGAGACCCAGTACTTC. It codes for CASSQGVSETQYF.

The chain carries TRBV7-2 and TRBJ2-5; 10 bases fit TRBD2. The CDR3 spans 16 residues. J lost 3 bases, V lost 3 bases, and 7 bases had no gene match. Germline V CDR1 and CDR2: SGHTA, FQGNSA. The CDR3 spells CASSFTPGLAEETQYF. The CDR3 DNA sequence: TGTGCCAGCAGCTTCACCCCCGGACTAGCGGAAGAGACCCAGTACTTC.

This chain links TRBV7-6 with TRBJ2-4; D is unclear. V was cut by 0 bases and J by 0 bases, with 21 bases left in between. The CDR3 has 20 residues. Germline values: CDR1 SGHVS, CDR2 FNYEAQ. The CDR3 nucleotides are TGTGCCAGCAGCTTAGCGGCTCCCCGCTCTGCCGTACTAGCCAAAAACATTCAGTACTTC. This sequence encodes CASSLAAPRSAVLAKNIQYF. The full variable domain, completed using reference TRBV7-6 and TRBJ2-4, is GAGVSQSPRYKVTKRGQDVALRCDPISGHVSLYWYRQALGQGPEFLTYFNYEAQQDKSGLPNDRFSAERPEGSISTLTIQRTEQRDSAMYRCASSLAAPRSAVLAKNIQYFGAGTRLSVL.

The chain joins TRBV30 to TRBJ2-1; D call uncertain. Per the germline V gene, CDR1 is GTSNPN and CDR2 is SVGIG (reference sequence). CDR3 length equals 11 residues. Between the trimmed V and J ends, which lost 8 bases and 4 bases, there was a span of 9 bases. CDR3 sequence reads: CAKGFYNEQFF. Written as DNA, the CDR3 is TGTGCCAAGGGATTTTACAATGAGCAGTTCTTC. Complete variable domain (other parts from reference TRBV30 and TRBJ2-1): SQTIHQWPATLVQPVGSPLSLECTVEGTSNPNLYWYRQAAGRGLQLLFYSVGIGQISSEVPQNLSASRPQDRQFILSSKKLLLSDSGFYLCAKGFYNEQFFGPGTRLTVL.

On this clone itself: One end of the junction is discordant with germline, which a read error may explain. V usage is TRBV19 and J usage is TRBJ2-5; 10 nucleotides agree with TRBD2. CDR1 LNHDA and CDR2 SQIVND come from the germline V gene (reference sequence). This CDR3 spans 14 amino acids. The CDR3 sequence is CEAGEREGPETQYF. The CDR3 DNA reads TGCGAGGCTGGGGAGCGGGAGGGCCCAGAGACCCAGTACTTC.